This T cell receptor beta chain was found in a study of OX40 agonist ivuxolimab in advanced cancers. Profiled with immunoSEQ multiplex PCR; TCRdb holds only in-frame clones, not every one. In the table there are roughly 56,000 clones, 86% of which are singletons. The CDR3 consists of 12 residues. Germline-derived CDR1 and CDR2 are SGHAT and FQNNGV. V dropped 5 bases and J dropped 3 bases, with 8 bases sitting between them. Sample: CD4+ or CD8+ T cells sorted from blood, taken in a trial of the OX40 agonist ivuxolimab. The sequence came from an adult with an advanced solid tumor such as melanoma, head and neck, liver or kidney cancer. The rearrangement links TRBV11-2 to TRBJ2-7, with a weak D call TRBD1 (6 bases). The CDR3 loop is CASSPTGYEQYF. The CDR3 nucleotides are TGTGCCAGCAGCCCGACAGGCTACGAGCAGTACTTC.